These 30 T cell receptor beta chains were all obtained from the same sample, sequenced in a study of cytomegalovirus exposure and HLA in healthy donors. PCR employed 60 Vbeta and 13 Jbeta primers. TCRdb's copy holds only in-frame clones and misses some; the assay was immunoSEQ multiplex PCR. The data show fewer than 250,000 clones, about 75% seen once. Sequenced input: PBMCs. The receptors come from a male donor in good health and CMV-seronegative.

The chain employs TRBV4-3 and TRBJ2-1, with D perhaps TRBD1 (6 bases). The CDR3 length is 15 residues. V lost 0 bases and J lost 2, with 8 bases in between. Per germline, CDR1 LGHNA and CDR2 YSLEER. For the CDR3, the DNA is TGCGCCAGCAGCCAAGATCCAGGGGCCTACAATGAGCAGTTCTTC. As protein: CASSQDPGAYNEQFF.

CDR3 bases: TGTGCCAGCAGCCGGGGACTAGCGGGGGGAAATGAGCAGTTCTTC. Translating it yields CASSRGLAGGNEQFF. V and J are TRBV4-2 and TRBJ2-1; 15 nucleotides align to TRBD2. The germline CDR1 and CDR2 sequences are LGHNA and YNFKEQ. V was clipped by 4 bases and J by 7 bases; unmatched bases: 2. The CDR3 covers 15 residues.

The genes are TRBV9 and TRBJ1-1, with D tentatively TRBD1 (6 bases). The CDR3 is 14 amino acids. V was pared by 3 bases and J by 5 bases, with 14 bases between. Germline-derived CDR1 and CDR2 are SGDLS and YYNGEE. CDR3 DNA sequence: TGTGCCAGCAGCGCTCAGGGGCGGGGGACTGAAGCTTTCTTT. This encodes CASSAQGRGTEAFF.

Points on this clone: The sample has other DNA sequences that encode this CDR3 too. The gene calls are TRBV4-1 and TRBJ1-1, with TRBD1 matching 9 bases. CDR1 MGHRA and CDR2 YSYEKL come from the germline V gene. The V and J ends lost 5 bases and 5 bases, in that order; junction bases with no gene match: 12. The CDR3 sequence is 16 residues long. The CDR3 reads CASSSRQGDKYTEAFF. Here the CDR3 DNA reads TGCGCCAGCAGCTCCCGACAGGGGGATAAGTATACTGAAGCTTTCTTT.

The chain has TRBV7-9 and TRBJ2-6; a possible D gene is TRBD1 (6 bases). This CDR3 is 16 amino acids long. Germline CDR1 reads SEHNR; CDR2 reads FQNEAQ (reference sequence). Trimming removed 6 bases from V and 2 bases from J, with 14 bases in between. The CDR3 coding sequence is TGTGCCAGCAGTCGAAGGGGGATTGCTGGGGCCAACGTCCTGACTTTC. Protein: CASSRRGIAGANVLTF.

This rearrangement joins TRBV6-5 to TRBJ1-1; possible D gene TRBD1, 5 bases. Between the trimmed V and J ends, which lost 5 bases and 3 bases, there was a span of 10 bases. This CDR3 has 13 amino acids. Per germline, CDR1 MNHEY and CDR2 SVGAGI. The CDR3 is CASSEDTDTEAFF. Here the CDR3 DNA reads TGTGCCAGCAGTGAGGACACCGACACTGAAGCTTTCTTT.

V usage is TRBV13 and J usage is TRBJ1-1; D not certain. The germline V and J ends were trimmed by 1 base and 12 bases, with 12 bases remaining between them. Germline V gene lookup returns CDR1 PRHDT and CDR2 FYEKMQ (reference sequence). This CDR3 spans 12 amino acids. The CDR3 here is CASSLDWRRTFF. Here the CDR3 DNA reads TGTGCCAGCAGCTTAGATTGGAGGAGAACTTTCTTT.

The chain couples TRBV7-2 to TRBJ2-5, with D possibly TRBD1 on 6 matching bases. The germline V and J ends were trimmed by 2 bases and 1 base, with 11 bases remaining between them. The CDR3 is made up of 15 amino acids. The V gene's germline CDR1 is SGHTA and CDR2 FQGNSA. The CDR3 is CASSLLGAAQETQYF. The CDR3 DNA reads as TGTGCCAGCAGCTTATTGGGGGCAGCCCAAGAGACCCAGTACTTC. Full variable domain (missing parts from reference TRBV7-2 and TRBJ2-5): GAGVSQSPSNKVTEKGKDVELRCDPISGHTALYWYRQSLGQGLEFLIYFQGNSAPDKSGLPSDRFSAERTGGSVSTLTIQRTQQEDSAVYLCASSLLGAAQETQYFGPGTRLLVL.

This chain links TRBV9 with TRBJ2-5; TRBD2 might be the D (5 bases). Trimming removed 0 bases from V and 5 bases from J, with 14 bases in between. Germline lookup yields CDR1 SGDLS and CDR2 YYNGEE. The CDR3 totals 15 residues. As DNA, the CDR3 is TGTGCCAGCAGCGTAGCTGTGGGGAGTATGGAGACCCAGTACTTC. Translating gives CASSVAVGSMETQYF.

The J gene is TRBJ2-3, the V gene TRBV2; 8 positions match TRBD1. Trimming at V came to 5 bases and at J to 5 bases, leaving 9 bases not matched to a gene. Germline CDR1 SNHLY, CDR2 FYNNEI. There are 15 residues in the CDR3. The CDR3 spells CASSLNRGAVDTQYF. CDR3 DNA sequence: TGTGCCAGCAGTCTCAACAGGGGGGCAGTAGATACGCAGTATTTT.

The genes are TRBV9 and TRBJ2-3, with 7 bases identical to TRBD2. The germline V gene encodes CDR1 SGDLS and CDR2 YYNGEE. With 3 bases clipped from V and 5 bases from J, the junction kept 6 bases outside the gene matches. CDR3 length: 14 amino acids. CDR3: CASSELARGDTQYF. CDR3 bases: TGTGCCAGCAGCGAACTAGCGCGGGGAGATACGCAGTATTTT.

This chain joins TRBV13 and TRBJ1-2; D is uncertain. The CDR3 has 14 residues. Germline V gives CDR1 PRHDT, CDR2 FYEKMQ (reference sequence). V was cut by 3 bases and J by 10 bases, with 18 bases left in between. The CDR3 DNA follows: TGTGCCAGCAGCTTCCCGTCAGACGACACGGACTACACCTTC. Amino acid sequence: CASSFPSDDTDYTF.

V usage is TRBV7-3 and J usage is TRBJ2-7; no clear D. CDR1 is SGHTA, CDR2 FQGTGA, per germline. V lost 1 base and J lost 2, with 18 bases in between. The CDR3 totals 17 residues. Here the CDR3 reads CASSLIGPPGSTYEQYF. The CDR3 nucleotides are TGTGCCAGCAGCTTAATTGGTCCCCCGGGTTCTACCTACGAGCAGTACTTC.

This chain connects TRBV30 to TRBJ1-6; the D is unclear. The germline CDR1 and CDR2 sequences are GTSNPN and SVGIG (reference sequence). The CDR3 covers 14 residues. Deletions cut 0 bases from V and 4 bases from J, with 7 bases between. The CDR3 loop is CAWSVLGYNSPLHF. CDR3 sequence (DNA): TGTGCCTGGAGTGTACTAGGGTATAATTCACCCCTCCACTTT.

The V and J genes are TRBV28 and TRBJ1-4; D might be TRBD1 (6 bases). The CDR3 covers 14 residues. Germline V gives CDR1 MDHEN, CDR2 SYDVKM. V dropped 3 bases and J dropped 5 bases, with 10 bases sitting between them. The CDR3 nucleotides read TGTGCCAGCAGTTTCTTGGACAGAAATGAAAAACTGTTTTTT. This sequence encodes CASSFLDRNEKLFF.

This chain uses TRBV9 with TRBJ2-5; 7 nucleotides agree with TRBD2. The J call may be wrong; the DNA end is better matched by TRBJ2-7. This CDR3 has 15 amino acids. Germline V gene lookup returns CDR1 SGDLS and CDR2 YYNGEE. Written as DNA, the CDR3 is TGTGCCAGCAGCGTAGGGGCTAGCGGAGGCTACGAGCAGTACTTC. Its translation: CASSVGASGGYEQYF.

The rearrangement links TRBV27 to TRBJ1-5; D gene ambiguous. Germline V lookup: CDR1 MNHEY, CDR2 SMNVEV (reference sequence). Trimming removed 8 bases from V and 5 bases from J, with 28 bases in between. The CDR3 consists of 18 residues. The CDR3 loop reads CASSLGFGPLQADQPQHF. CDR3 in DNA: TGTGCCAGCTCCTTAGGGTTTGGCCCACTCCAAGCGGATCAGCCCCAGCATTTT.

This chain uses TRBV18 with TRBJ2-2; 7 nucleotides line up with TRBD1. J gave up 9 bases and V 3 bases, and 16 bases lay outside the gene matches. CDR3 length: 17 residues. CDR1 is KGHSH, CDR2 LQKENI, per germline. Written as DNA, the CDR3 is TGTGCCAGCTCACCGGACAGGTGGATACTACTCTACCGGGAGCTGTTTTTT. This codes for CASSPDRWILLYRELFF.

The V and J genes are TRBV5-1 and TRBJ1-6; D unclear. The CDR3 consists of 17 residues. V dropped 3 bases and J dropped 5 bases, with 18 bases sitting between them. Germline V CDR1 and CDR2: SGHRS, YFSETQ. This chain's CDR3 is CASSSTREPRNNSPLHF. The DNA of the CDR3 is TGCGCCAGCAGCTCTACGAGGGAGCCCCGCAATAATTCACCCCTCCACTTT.

V is TRBV19 and J is TRBJ2-1; no definite D call. V lost 0 bases and J lost 0, with 12 bases in between. This CDR3 comprises 17 residues. Looked up from germline, CDR1 is LNHDA and CDR2 is SQIVND (reference sequence). In DNA form, the CDR3 reads TGTGCCAGTAGTATAGATCTTGAACTGAACTCCTACAATGAGCAGTTCTTC. This sequence encodes CASSIDLELNSYNEQFF.

The CDR3 loop reads CASSLAFIAGNEQFF. The DNA of the CDR3 is TGTGCCAGCAGCTTAGCTTTCATAGCGGGGAATGAGCAGTTCTTC. This rearrangement joins TRBV7-2 to TRBJ2-1; 8 nucleotides agree with TRBD2. Germline CDR1 is SGHTA and CDR2 is FQGNSA. The CDR3 loop spans 15 amino acids. J lost 7 bases, V lost 0 bases, and 5 bases had no gene match.

The chain recombines TRBV7-9 with TRBJ2-5; 12 nucleotides match TRBD2. The CDR3 is made up of 14 amino acids. Germline V lookup: CDR1 SEHNR, CDR2 FQNEAQ (reference sequence). The J segment lost 5 bases and the V segment lost 7 bases, leaving 5 bases of the junction unmatched. CDR3 DNA: TGTGCCAGCACACGACTAGCGGGAGCGGAGACCCAGTACTTC. This codes for CASTRLAGAETQYF.

The chain uses TRBV25-1 and TRBJ2-7; 7 nucleotides align to TRBD2. Germline lookup yields CDR1 MGHDK and CDR2 SYGVNS. The CDR3 is 14 amino acids. Trimming took 4 bases from V and 4 from J; bases not matched to a gene: 7. Here the CDR3 DNA reads TGTGCCAGCAGTGCGGCGGGAGCGAGGTACGAGCAGTACTTC. Protein sequence: CASSAAGARYEQYF.

The chain is built from TRBV19 and TRBJ2-2, with D maybe TRBD1 (6 bases). The CDR3 covers 13 residues. Germline V CDR1 and CDR2: LNHDA, SQIVND (reference sequence). The germline V and J ends were trimmed by 7 bases and 3 bases, with 9 bases remaining between them. The CDR3 DNA reads TGTGCCAGTAACAGGGTGGACACCGGGGAGCTGTTTTTT. It yields the protein CASNRVDTGELFF.

This rearrangement joins TRBV2 to TRBJ1-1; D is unresolved. This CDR3 contains 14 residues. From germline, CDR1 is SNHLY and CDR2 FYNNEI. Between the trimmed V and J ends, which lost 3 bases and 1 base, there was a span of 9 bases. The CDR3 DNA follows: TGTGCCAGCAGTGAGGGCCAGGCGAACACTGAAGCTTTCTTT. Translated: CASSEGQANTEAFF.

V is TRBV5-1 and J is TRBJ2-7, with 10 bases lining up with TRBD2. Germline trimming cut 2 bases from V and 1 base from J; bases unmatched to any gene: 3. Germline V gene data show CDR1 as SGHRS and CDR2 as YFSETQ. CDR3 length: 15 residues. This CDR3 reads CASSFLTSGSYEQYF. The CDR3 DNA reads as TGCGCCAGCAGCTTTTTGACTAGCGGGTCCTACGAGCAGTACTTC.

The rearrangement joins TRBV6-5 to TRBJ2-1; the D gene is possibly TRBD2 (6 bases). Deletions cut 8 bases from V and 7 bases from J, with 21 bases between. The CDR3 is 15 amino acids. CDR1 MNHEY and CDR2 SVGAGI come from the germline V gene. CDR3 sequence (DNA): TGTGCCAGCGCCTGGGGGGTCGAAGGGTCGAATGAGCAGTTCTTC. Its translation is CASAWGVEGSNEQFF.

The CDR3 region is CASTRRDLAGGYEQYF. Here the CDR3 DNA reads TGTGCCAGCACTAGAAGGGATCTAGCGGGGGGCTACGAGCAGTACTTC. This chain joins TRBV27 and TRBJ2-7, with TRBD2 matching over 11 bases. This CDR3 has 16 amino acids. Germline trimming cut 7 bases from V and 3 bases from J; bases unmatched to any gene: 11. Germline CDR1 is MNHEY and CDR2 is SMNVEV (reference sequence).

The chain links TRBV5-1 to TRBJ2-7, with TRBD2 identical over 7 bases. With V trimmed by 4 bases and J by 6 bases, 10 bases remained unmatched. CDR3 length: 14 residues. Germline CDR1 and CDR2: SGHRS and YFSETQ. For the CDR3, the DNA is TGCGCCAGCAGCGACTTAGCTAGCGGAAGCGAGCAGTACTTC. It encodes CASSDLASGSEQYF.

DNA for the CDR3: TGTGCCAGCAGGAAGGACAGCTACGAGCAGTACTTC. Residues: CASRKDSYEQYF. This chain joins TRBV28 and TRBJ2-7; D is possibly TRBD1 (6 bases). CDR3 size: 12 residues. The germline V and J ends were trimmed by 6 bases and 3 bases, with 9 bases remaining between them. CDR1 MDHEN and CDR2 SYDVKM come from the germline V gene.